The TCR beta chain under discussion was sequenced for a study of blood T cells in healthy people across ages (dated by TCRdb to 2013 to 2016). Background on the whole study: Template switching captured roughly one uniquely barcoded TCR beta cDNA molecule per two T cells in model experiments. Donors were grouped into four age groups: young (average roughly 15 years), middle-aged (around 39), aged (roughly 67) and long-lived (approximately 75). The study analyzed two additional independent replicas of 1 million unique cDNA reads from the same blood draw for two donors, one aged 18 to 30 and one aged 80 or older. Age-related changes in TCR beta repertoire diversity were measured in the study by deep sequencing normalized with unique cDNA molecular identifiers. To avoid experimental bias, donors of different ages were distributed randomly across sequencing lanes.

As concerns this clonotype: Its antigen target is currently unknown. At one of its ends the junction is not consistent with the germline gene, which may arise from a read error.

Systemically healthy Caucasian individuals from Russia, about 38 in total and aged about 6 to 95 years, were included as donors. Ten milliliters of peripheral blood were drawn from each donor into EDTA-treated Vacutainer tubes. Ficoll-Paque density-gradient centrifugation was used to isolate PBMCs, with at least 6 million obtained per sample. Trizol reagent was used to extract total RNA from the PBMCs, yielding at least 6 micrograms per sample. For every donor, flow cytometry on a PBMC aliquot measured the percentage of naive CD45RAhigh/CD27high T cells. The CDR3 numbers 12 residues from cysteine through phenylalanine. The only DNA kept is the CDR3, 36 bases in frame from the first base. Via the germline V gene, CDR1 is SNHLY and CDR2 FYNNEI. The paper's findings and limits, for the study overall: Compared with the aged group, the long-lived group had more naive CD4+ T cells, fewer expanded clones and increased TCR diversity, a pattern suggesting age selection. There was a strong correlation between observed TCR beta diversity and the percentage of naive T cells measured by flow cytometry. Total diversity estimates from one million sequenced T cells were considered lower bounds and underestimates. Donor CMV infection status was unknown, potentially confounding age-related changes in expanded clonotypes. Observed TCR beta diversity per million T cells fell roughly linearly with age, and a significant reduction was already apparent by age around 40. Because profiling used bulk unsorted PBMCs, naive and antigen-experienced compartments could not be compared conclusively.

The library was built by means of 5' RACE. Sequencing relied on an Illumina HiSeq 2500. The second PCR ran for roughly 7 to 12 cycles and used a J-beta primer mix along with a sample-barcoded 5' primer. Each TCR beta cDNA molecule received a unique molecular identifier from a template-switch 5' adaptor carrying 12 random nucleotides. Each sample yielded at least 2.5 million CDR3-containing paired-end reads. First-strand cDNA was synthesized from all RNA with the Mint cDNA synthesis kit, primed by a TRBC-specific oligonucleotide. Following uracil-DNA glycosylase treatment, a first 18-cycle PCR with universal primers M1SS and BC2_uni_R was performed on all cDNA. Concerning the study's data processing: Normalization of each sample was performed by random selection of 1 million high-quality reads, each carrying a distinct molecular identifier. Instead of being binned into consensus sequences, reads that shared molecular identifiers were thrown out. MiTCR, set to a Q25 quality threshold and the strictest error-elimination algorithm, was used for CDR3 identification, clonotype clustering and error correction. Lower-bound total TCR beta diversity was estimated with a nonparametric unseen species model using Euler transformation. Starting from the raw public reads, TCRdb applied fastp trimming at Q25, assembled clones with MiXCR and retained in-frame beta chains. A single entry per CDR3 protein holds the most common genes and DNA from its merged rows. TCRdb's processing, not the authors', yielded these V and J calls. Within this sample are around 1.5 million distinct CDR3 sequences, with almost 35% of them counted one time only. The ten largest clonotypes hold about 11% of the sample.

The chain couples TRBV2 to TRBJ2-7; the D gene cannot be resolved reliably. The material sequenced was blood. The TCR sequence derives from a young woman in good health. Here is the DNA: TGTGCCGGCAGTGAGTTATCCTACGAGCAGTACTTC. Protein translation: CAGSELSYEQYF.